This TCR beta chain was sequenced in a study of cytomegalovirus exposure and HLA in healthy donors. Looking at the study overall: Of 350 to 400 genotyped donors, about 81% grouped in the Caucasian-associated ancestry cluster.

Note on this clone: Its antigen remains unidentified. Sequence at one end of the junction differs from germline and may be a read error.

Study-wide results and caveats: A few V segments could not be told apart, such as TRBV6-2 and TRBV6-3, and were left out. According to an earlier analysis, most TCR beta V segments yielded productive rearrangements about 87% or about 30% of the time. A likely sequencing artifact accounted for one observed cluster of highly shared sequence variants.

The PCR employed 60 Vbeta primers together with 13 Jbeta primers. Sequencing used immunoSEQ multiplex PCR; TCRdb keeps in-frame clones, though not all of them. In the table there are under 250,000 clones, more than 65% of which are singletons. This CDR3 region has 14 residues. Germline V CDR1 and CDR2: SEHNR, FQNEAQ (reference sequence). This sequence was found in a man between 18 and 35 years old in good health and CMV-seronegative. The V gene is TRBV7-9, the J gene TRBJ2-5; D possibly corresponds to TRBD1 (5 bases). The sequenced sample consisted of PBMCs. Written as DNA, the CDR3 is TGTTCCAGCAGCTCACAGGCTACTTGGGAGACCCAGTACTTC. This sequence encodes CSSSSQATWETQYF.